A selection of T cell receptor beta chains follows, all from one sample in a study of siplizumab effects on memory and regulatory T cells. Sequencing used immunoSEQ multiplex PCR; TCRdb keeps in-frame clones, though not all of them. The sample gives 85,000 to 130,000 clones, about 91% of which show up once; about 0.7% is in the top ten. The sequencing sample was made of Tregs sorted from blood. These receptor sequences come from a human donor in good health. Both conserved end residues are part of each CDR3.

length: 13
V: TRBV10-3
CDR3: CAIRSEGRTEAFF

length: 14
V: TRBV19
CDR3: CASSLQGAYTEAFF

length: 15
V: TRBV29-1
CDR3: CSVEGTRDSNQPQHF

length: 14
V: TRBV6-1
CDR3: CASSERQRLFEAFF

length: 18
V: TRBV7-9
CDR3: CASSLVLAGLAGTDTQYF

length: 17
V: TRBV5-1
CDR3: CASSLGSGRVVGDTQYF

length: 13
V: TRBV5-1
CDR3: CASTRESHNEQFF

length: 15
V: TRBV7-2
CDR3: CASSPQLAGEETQYF

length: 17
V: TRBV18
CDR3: CASSPGASGSSYNEQFF

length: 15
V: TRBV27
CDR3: CARSQATTAKNIQYF

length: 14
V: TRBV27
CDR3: CASSFLGQSYEQYF

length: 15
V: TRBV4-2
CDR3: CASSRETSGSSEQYF

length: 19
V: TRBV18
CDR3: CASSPSLRGWTGKTGELFF

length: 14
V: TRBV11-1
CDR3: CASSLSGMNTEAFF

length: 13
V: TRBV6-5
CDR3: CASSYRSSYEQYF

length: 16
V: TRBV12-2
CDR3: CASRSRLAGATDTQYF

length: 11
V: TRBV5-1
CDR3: CASSIGQEQYF

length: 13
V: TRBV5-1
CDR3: CATSRLTNTEAFF

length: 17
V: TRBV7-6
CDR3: CASSLVLAGVRSGELFF

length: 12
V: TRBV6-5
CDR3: CASTARDRGYTF

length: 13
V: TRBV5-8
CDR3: CASSLVGAPGAFF

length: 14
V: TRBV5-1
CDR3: CASGTQGLDTEAFF

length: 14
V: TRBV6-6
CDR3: CASSLTGGNQPQHF